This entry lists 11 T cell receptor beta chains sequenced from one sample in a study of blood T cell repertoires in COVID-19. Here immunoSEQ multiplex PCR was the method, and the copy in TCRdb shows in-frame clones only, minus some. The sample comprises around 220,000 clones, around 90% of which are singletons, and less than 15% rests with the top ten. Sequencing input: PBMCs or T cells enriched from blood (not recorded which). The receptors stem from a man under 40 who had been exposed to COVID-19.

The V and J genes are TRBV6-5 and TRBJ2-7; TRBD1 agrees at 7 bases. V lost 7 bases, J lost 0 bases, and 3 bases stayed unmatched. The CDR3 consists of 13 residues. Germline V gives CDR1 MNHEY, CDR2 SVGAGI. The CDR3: CASTTGNSYEQYF. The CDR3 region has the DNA TGTGCCAGCACGACAGGGAACTCCTACGAGCAGTACTTC.

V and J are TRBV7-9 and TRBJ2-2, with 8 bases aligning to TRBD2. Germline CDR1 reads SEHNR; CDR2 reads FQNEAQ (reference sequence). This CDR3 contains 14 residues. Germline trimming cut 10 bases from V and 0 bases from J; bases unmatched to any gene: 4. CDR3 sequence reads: CAISRGANTGELFF. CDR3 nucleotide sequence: TGTGCCATCTCGCGGGGGGCGAACACCGGGGAGCTGTTTTTT.

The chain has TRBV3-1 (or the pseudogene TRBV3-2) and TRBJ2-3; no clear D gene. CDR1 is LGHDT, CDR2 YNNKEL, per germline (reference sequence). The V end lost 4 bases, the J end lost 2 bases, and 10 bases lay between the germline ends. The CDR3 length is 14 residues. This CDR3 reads CASSRSLNTDTQYF. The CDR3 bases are TGTGCCAGCAGCCGAAGCCTTAACACAGATACGCAGTATTTT.

The CDR3 is CASSFSGTGDGWAQHF. CDR3 in DNA: TGTGCCAGTAGTTTCTCAGGGACAGGGGATGGGTGGGCCCAGCATTTT. The rearrangement uses TRBV19 and TRBJ1-5; 10 bases map to TRBD1. The CDR3 loop spans 16 amino acids. V lost 5 bases and J lost 11; bases outside the gene matches: 15. Germline V gives CDR1 LNHDA, CDR2 SQIVND (reference sequence).

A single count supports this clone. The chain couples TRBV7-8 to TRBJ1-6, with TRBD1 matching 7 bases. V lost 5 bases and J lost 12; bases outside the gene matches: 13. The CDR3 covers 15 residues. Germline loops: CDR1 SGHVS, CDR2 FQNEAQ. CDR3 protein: CASSLRLGQRGPLHF. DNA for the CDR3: TGTGCCAGCAGCCTTAGGCTGGGACAGAGAGGACCCCTCCACTTT.

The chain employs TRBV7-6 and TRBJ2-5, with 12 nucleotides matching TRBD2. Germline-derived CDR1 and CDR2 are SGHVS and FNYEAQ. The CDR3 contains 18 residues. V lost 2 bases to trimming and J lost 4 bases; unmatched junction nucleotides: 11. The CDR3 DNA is TGTGCCAGCAGCTTATTTATCGCGGCTAGCGGGGGGGGAGAGACCCAGTACTTC. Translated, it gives CASSLFIAASGGGETQYF.

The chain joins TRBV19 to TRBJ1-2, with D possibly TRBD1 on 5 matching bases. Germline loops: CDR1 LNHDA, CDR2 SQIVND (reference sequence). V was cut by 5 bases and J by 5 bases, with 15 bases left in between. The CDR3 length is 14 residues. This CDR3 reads CASSSGGDSYGYTF. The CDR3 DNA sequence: TGTGCCAGTAGTTCGGGGGGGGATTCTTATGGCTACACCTTC.

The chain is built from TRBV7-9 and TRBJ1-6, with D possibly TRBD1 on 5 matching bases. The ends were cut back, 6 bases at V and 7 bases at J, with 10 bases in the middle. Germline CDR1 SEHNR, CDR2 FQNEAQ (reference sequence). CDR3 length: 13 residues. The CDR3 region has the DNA TGTGCCAGCAGTTGGACACAGAATTCACCCCTCCACTTT. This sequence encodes CASSWTQNSPLHF.

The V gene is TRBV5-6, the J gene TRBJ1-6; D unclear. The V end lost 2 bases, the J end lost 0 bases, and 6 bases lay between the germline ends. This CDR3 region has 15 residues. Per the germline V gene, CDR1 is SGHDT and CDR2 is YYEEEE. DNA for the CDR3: TGTGCCAGCAGCTTCGGTAGCTCCTATAATTCACCCCTCCACTTT. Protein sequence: CASSFGSSYNSPLHF.

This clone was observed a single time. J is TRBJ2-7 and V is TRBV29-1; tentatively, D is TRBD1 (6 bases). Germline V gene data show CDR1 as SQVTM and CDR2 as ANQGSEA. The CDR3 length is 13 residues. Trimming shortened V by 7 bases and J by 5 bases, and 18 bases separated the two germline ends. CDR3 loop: CSGCGGRDNEQYF. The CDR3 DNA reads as TGCAGCGGGTGTGGAGGCAGGGACAACGAGCAGTACTTC.

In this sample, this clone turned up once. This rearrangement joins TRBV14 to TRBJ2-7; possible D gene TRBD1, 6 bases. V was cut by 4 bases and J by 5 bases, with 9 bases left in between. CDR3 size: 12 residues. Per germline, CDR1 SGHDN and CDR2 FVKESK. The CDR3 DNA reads TGTGCCAGCAGCCGACAGGACCACGAGCAGTACTTC. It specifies CASSRQDHEQYF.